The rows below give T cell receptor beta chains drawn from one sample of a study of a mutant IDH1 vaccine in newly diagnosed glioma. The table came from immunoSEQ multiplex PCR; TCRdb's copy has only in-frame clones and leaves some out. The data contain roughly 25,000 clones, 79% of them singletons. Their cognate antigens are unknown. This material consisted of PBMCs, taken from a glioma patient whose treatment included an IDH1 peptide vaccine. The receptors derive from a man aged 40-49 years with glioma. CDR3s include the opening cysteine and the closing phenylalanine or tryptophan. A D gene is named only where the DNA matches it firmly. Rows give clone size only sometimes, using once, few, many, or a class for an expanded clone.

clone size,CDR3 length,D gene,V gene,J gene,CDR3 protein,CDR3 DNA
NA,13,NA,TRBV7-9,TRBJ1-5,CASSLGGKRPQHF,TGTGCCAGCAGCTTAGGTGGGAAACGGCCCCAGCATTTT
NA,13,NA,TRBV5-1,TRBJ2-7,CASSLDLTYEQYF,TGCGCCAGCAGCCTGGACCTCACCTACGAGCAGTACTTC
NA,11,NA,TRBV19,TRBJ2-5,CASSIEETQYF,TGTGCCAGTAGTATCGAGGAGACCCAGTACTTC
medium-sized,13,NA,TRBV6-6,TRBJ2-7,CASSYAGISEQYF,TGTGCCAGCAGTTACGCGGGAATTTCCGAGCAGTACTTC
NA,13,TRBD2,TRBV27,TRBJ2-1,CASSWLADNEQFF,TGTGCCAGCAGTTGGCTAGCGGACAATGAGCAGTTCTTC
NA,15,NA,TRBV2,TRBJ1-2,CASSEEGGVNYGYTF,TGTGCCAGCAGTGAAGAAGGGGGTGTTAACTATGGCTACACCTTC
NA,12,NA,TRBV7-2,TRBJ1-2,CASSQDSYGYTF,TGTGCCAGCAGCCAGGACAGCTATGGCTACACCTTC
NA,16,TRBD1,TRBV28,TRBJ2-1,CASRGSGGSSYNEQFF,TGTGCCAGCAGGGGTTCAGGGGGTAGCTCCTACAATGAGCAGTTCTTC
few,13,NA,TRBV2,TRBJ2-1,CASSEGRSSEQFF,TGTGCCAGCAGTGAAGGGAGGTCCAGTGAGCAGTTCTTC
NA,14,NA,TRBV14,TRBJ2-3,CASSQDLARGAQYF,TGTGCCAGCAGCCAAGATTTGGCGAGGGGGGCGCAGTATTTT
NA,15,TRBD1,TRBV2,TRBJ2-5,CASRNPGGPRETQYF,TGTGCCAGCCGCAACCCAGGGGGCCCCAGGGAGACCCAGTACTTC
once,14,NA,TRBV29-1,TRBJ2-5,CSVVELWTKETQYF,TGCAGCGTTGTAGAATTGTGGACAAAAGAGACCCAGTACTTC
NA,14,NA,TRBV7-8,TRBJ2-3,CASSLVREADTQYF,TGTGCCAGCAGCTTAGTAAGGGAGGCGGATACGCAGTATTTT
NA,15,NA,TRBV5-1,TRBJ2-5,CASSSGGGVEETQYF,TGCGCCAGCAGCTCCGGAGGGGGGGTGGAGGAGACCCAGTACTTC
few,16,TRBD1,TRBV19,TRBJ1-1,CASSMANRGTTTEAFF,TGTGCCAGTAGTATGGCTAACAGGGGGACTACCACTGAAGCTTTCTTT
NA,11,NA,TRBV6-5,TRBJ2-5,CASTHGGTQYF,TGTGCCAGCACTCACGGAGGGACCCAGTACTTC
NA,13,TRBD1,TRBV2,TRBJ2-1,CASGMTGANEQFF,TGTGCCAGCGGAATGACAGGGGCGAATGAGCAGTTCTTC
once,16,NA,TRBV29-1,TRBJ1-2,CSVDKAQGEANYGYTF,TGCAGCGTTGATAAGGCGCAGGGAGAAGCTAACTATGGCTACACCTTC
NA,13,NA,TRBV5-1,TRBJ2-5,CASSFGNQETQYF,TGCGCCAGCAGCTTTGGGAACCAAGAGACCCAGTACTTC
NA,15,NA,TRBV10-3,TRBJ1-5,CAISESAGSNQPQHF,TGTGCCATCAGTGAGTCCGCAGGGAGCAATCAGCCCCAGCATTTT
NA,13,NA,TRBV21-1,TRBJ1-5,CASSNVLGQPQHF,TGTGCCAGCAGCAATGTCCTGGGCCAGCCCCAGCATTTT
few,13,NA,TRBV7-8,TRBJ1-1,CATYLIQGTEAFF,TGTGCCACCTACCTTATCCAGGGCACTGAAGCTTTCTTT
once,11,NA,TRBV20-1,TRBJ2-1,CSARGLNEQFF,TGCAGTGCTAGGGGTCTCAATGAGCAGTTCTTC
NA,15,NA,TRBV5-4,TRBJ2-3,CASSSKGGWADTQYF,TGTGCCAGCAGCTCAAAGGGGGGATGGGCAGATACGCAGTATTTT
NA,16,NA,TRBV7-8,TRBJ1-1,CASSYGHIGLNTEAFF,TGTGCCAGCAGCTATGGACATATTGGTTTGAACACTGAAGCTTTCTTT
few,17,TRBD1,TRBV13,TRBJ1-1,CASSPGTGGGFATEAFF,TGTGCCAGCAGCCCAGGGACAGGGGGCGGCTTTGCCACTGAAGCTTTCTTT